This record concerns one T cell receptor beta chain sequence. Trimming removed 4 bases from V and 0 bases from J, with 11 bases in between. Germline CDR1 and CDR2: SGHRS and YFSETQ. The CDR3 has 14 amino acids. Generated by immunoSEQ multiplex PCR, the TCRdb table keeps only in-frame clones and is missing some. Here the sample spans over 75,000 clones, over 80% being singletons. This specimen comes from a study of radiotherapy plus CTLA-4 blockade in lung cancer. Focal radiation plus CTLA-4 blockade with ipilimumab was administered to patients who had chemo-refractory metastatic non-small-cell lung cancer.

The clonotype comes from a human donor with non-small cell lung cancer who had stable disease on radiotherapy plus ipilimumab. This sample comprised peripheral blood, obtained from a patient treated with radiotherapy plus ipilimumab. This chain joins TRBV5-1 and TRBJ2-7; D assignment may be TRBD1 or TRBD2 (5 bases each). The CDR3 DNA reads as TGCGCCAGCAGCCGAGCAGGGAGCTCCTACGAGCAGTACTTC. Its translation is CASSRAGSSYEQYF.